The next 8 T cell receptor beta chains were all read from a single sample in a study of blood T cell repertoires in COVID-19. Some clones are missing from TCRdb's copy, which holds only in-frame ones; the method was immunoSEQ multiplex PCR. The table lists roughly 500,000 clones, roughly nine tenths of them singletons, with 6.5% to 8.5% in the top ten. The sequenced sample consisted of PBMCs or T cells enriched from blood (not recorded which). Receptors were obtained from an older woman who had recovered from COVID-19.

The chain combines TRBV14 with TRBJ1-6; 12 nucleotides agree with TRBD1. Germline lookup yields CDR1 SGHDN and CDR2 FVKESK. V dropped 1 base and J dropped 7; count of bases not matched to a gene: 8. CDR3 length: 18 amino acids. Written as DNA, the CDR3 is TGTGCCAGCAGCCAAGGAAGTTGGGGACAGGGGGCCAATTCACCCCTCCACTTT. Amino acid sequence: CASSQGSWGQGANSPLHF.

CDR3 amino acids: CASSQIITGWATEAFF. CDR3 nucleotide sequence: TGTGCCAGCAGCCAAATAATAACAGGGTGGGCCACTGAAGCTTTCTTT. The V and J genes are TRBV4-2 and TRBJ1-1; D possibly corresponds to TRBD1 (6 bases). Per the germline V gene, CDR1 is LGHNA and CDR2 is YNFKEQ. Deletions cut 2 bases from V and 4 bases from J, with 17 bases between. The CDR3 contains 16 residues.

This rearrangement joins TRBV29-1 to TRBJ2-7; TRBD1 aligns across 12 bases. The CDR3 totals 14 residues. Trimming at V came to 6 bases and at J to 2 bases, leaving 5 bases not matched to a gene. Looked up from germline, CDR1 is SQVTM and CDR2 is ANQGSEA. The CDR3 loop is CSVGTGGITYEQYF. The CDR3 DNA reads as TGCAGCGTCGGGACAGGGGGCATCACCTACGAGCAGTACTTC.

The rearrangement uses TRBV6-5 and TRBJ2-3; 8 bases are a match to TRBD2. The CDR3 totals 15 residues. Looked up from germline, CDR1 is MNHEY and CDR2 is SVGAGI. The V gene end was trimmed by 6 bases and the J gene end by 5 bases; junction bases not matched to a gene: 10. CDR3 nucleotides: TGTGCCAGCAGCGCCGGGACTAGGGCTGGAGATACGCAGTATTTT. Protein sequence: CASSAGTRAGDTQYF.

CDR3 sequence (DNA): TGTGCCAGCTCATCGAACCGGGACAGTCTAAGCACCATATATTTT. The encoded protein is CASSSNRDSLSTIYF. J is TRBJ1-3 and V is TRBV18, with TRBD1 matching over 7 bases. There are 15 residues in the CDR3. Germline values: CDR1 KGHSH, CDR2 LQKENI. V trimming: 5 bases; J trimming: 9 bases; junction bases outside the gene matches: 13.

This clone appeared a few times. This rearrangement joins TRBV7-8 to TRBJ1-3; no clear D gene. Trimming cost V 1 base and J 3 bases, with 7 bases left between them. The CDR3 runs to 14 residues. The germline V gene has CDR1 SGHVS and CDR2 FQNEAQ. CDR3 in amino acids: CASSLGGVGNTIYF. The CDR3 coding sequence is TGTGCCAGCAGCTTAGGAGGAGTTGGAAACACCATATATTTT.

This clone was recorded a few times. V is TRBV6-2 or TRBV6-3 and J is TRBJ2-2; 9 nucleotides match TRBD1. Germline V lookup: CDR1 MNHEY, CDR2 SVGEGT. The CDR3 sequence is 16 residues long. Trimming took 5 bases from V and 9 from J; bases not matched to a gene: 13. The CDR3 sequence is CASSDPTGTGYRELFF. CDR3 DNA: TGTGCCAGCAGTGACCCTACCGGGACAGGGTACCGGGAGCTGTTTTTT.

This chain uses TRBV7-2 with TRBJ2-4; 8 bases agree with TRBD1. V was clipped by 3 bases and J by 0 bases; unmatched bases: 10. The CDR3 is made up of 18 amino acids. Germline V gene data show CDR1 as SGHTA and CDR2 as FQGNSA. The DNA of the CDR3 is TGTGCCAGCAGCTTCGGCAGGGGGCGGGATCTAGCCAAAAACATTCAGTACTTC. Protein: CASSFGRGRDLAKNIQYF.